Shown below are 23 T cell receptor beta chains from a single sample sequenced in a study of low-dose radiotherapy and immunotherapy resistance in tumors. TRAV- and TRBV-specific primers primed first-strand cDNA, covering alpha and beta chains. Over approximately 20 PCR cycles, TCRs were amplified from a constant-region primer and V-primer adapter. TCRdb reprocessed the reads with MiXCR, giving one entry per CDR3 protein. The sample includes over 55,000 distinct CDR3 sequences, more than 25% of them seen just once. Time point described: before trial treatment. The source was PBMCs, collected before treatment. These receptor sequences come from a female donor with ovarian cancer.

In its sample, this clonotype was seen many times. This sequence joins TRBV6-2 or TRBV6-3 and TRBJ1-2; D not certain. V was trimmed by 8 bases and J by 7 bases, leaving 17 bases between them. CDR1 is MNHEY and CDR2 is SVGEGT in the germline V gene. There are 13 residues in the CDR3. The CDR3 DNA is TGTGCCAGCTTGGATACCAACGGACGTGGCTACACCTTC. Protein product: CASLDTNGRGYTF.

This clonotype was seen many times. The chain uses TRBV28 and TRBJ1-4; 9 positions match TRBD1. The J segment lost 8 bases and the V segment lost 1 base, leaving 5 bases of the junction unmatched. The CDR3 runs 15 residues. The V gene's germline CDR1 is MDHEN and CDR2 SYDVKM. CDR3 in amino acids: CASSLYGTGSEKLFF. DNA for the CDR3: TGTGCCAGCAGTTTATATGGGACAGGGAGCGAAAAACTGTTTTTT. Looking up the rest from reference TRBV28 and TRBJ1-4 gives the full variable domain: DVKVTQSSRYLVKRTGEKVFLECVQDMDHENMFWYRQDPGLGLRLIYFSYDVKMKEKGDIPEGYSVSREKKERFSLILESASTNQTSMYLCASSLYGTGSEKLFFGSGTQLSVL.

By proportion, this clonotype is medium-sized (0.01 to 0.1%). V gene TRBV28 combines with J gene TRBJ1-2; D ambiguous. V shed 2 bases and J shed 3 bases, with 7 bases lying between them. There are 13 residues in the CDR3. Germline CDR1 reads MDHEN; CDR2 reads SYDVKM. CDR3 loop: CASSLDTDYGYTF. In nucleotides, the CDR3 is TGTGCCAGCAGTTTAGACACCGACTATGGCTACACCTTC.

This clonotype was counted a few times. The chain uses TRBV20-1 and TRBJ2-3; 12 bases are a match to TRBD2. The germline V gene encodes CDR1 DFQATT and CDR2 SNEGSKA (reference sequence). This CDR3 spans 17 amino acids. The ends lost 6 bases at V and 4 bases at J; junction bases unmatched: 14. DNA of the CDR3: TGCAGTGCAGGGGGCCTAGCGGGGGGGCTCGAGGCAGATACGCAGTATTTT. Translated, it gives CSAGGLAGGLEADTQYF.

In its sample, this clonotype was seen many times. The chain links TRBV7-2 to TRBJ2-6; D may be TRBD2 (5 bases). The germline V and J ends were trimmed by 2 bases and 2 bases, with 16 bases remaining between them. The CDR3 is made up of 18 amino acids. Germline V gene lookup returns CDR1 SGHTA and CDR2 FQGNSA. CDR3 sequence (DNA): TGTGCCAGCAGCTTAAGGACTCCCCTGGAGCCTGGGGCCAACGTCCTGACTTTC. Residues: CASSLRTPLEPGANVLTF.

This clonotype was counted many times. The chain couples TRBV20-1 to TRBJ2-1; 10 nucleotides agree with TRBD2. Germline trimming cut 2 bases from V and 7 bases from J; bases unmatched to any gene: 11. In germline, CDR1 is DFQATT, CDR2 SNEGSKA (reference sequence). This CDR3 is built from 16 residues. This CDR3 reads CSARPAERGGANEQFF. The CDR3 region has the DNA TGCAGTGCTAGACCCGCGGAGCGGGGGGGAGCAAATGAGCAGTTCTTC.

The sample holds a few counts of this clonotype. The chain combines TRBV2 with TRBJ2-1; 9 bases are shared with TRBD2. Trimming at V came to 6 bases and at J to 7 bases, leaving 13 bases not matched to a gene. The CDR3 has 16 amino acids. Looked up from germline, CDR1 is SNHLY and CDR2 is FYNNEI. Written as DNA, the CDR3 is TGTGCCAGCAGGCACCGTGTGCGGGAGGGAGCGAATGAGCAGTTCTTC. Protein product: CASRHRVREGANEQFF. The full variable domain, with the rest looked up from reference TRBV2 and TRBJ2-1, is EPEVTQTPSHQVTQMGQEVILRCVPISNHLYFYWYRQILGQKVEFLVSFYNNEISEKSEIFDDQFSVERPDGSNFTLKIRSTKLEDSAMYFCASRHRVREGANEQFFGPGTRLTVL.

The chain uses TRBV20-1 and TRBJ2-1, with 8 positions matching TRBD1. The CDR3 spans 15 residues. Germline values: CDR1 DFQATT, CDR2 SNEGSKA (reference sequence). J lost 1 base, V lost 5 bases, and 7 bases had no gene match. CDR3 sequence reads: CSAGTGGRSYNEQFF. The CDR3 nucleotides read TGCAGTGCTGGAACAGGGGGTAGGTCCTACAATGAGCAGTTCTTC.

This clonotype was found many times. The V call is TRBV20-1, the J call TRBJ1-1, with 9 positions matching TRBD1. This CDR3 has 15 amino acids. V shed 7 bases and J 5 bases; nucleotides not matched to a gene: 14. In germline, CDR1 is DFQATT, CDR2 SNEGSKA (reference sequence). CDR3 nucleotides: TGCAGTGTAGTCAACCCGGGACAGGGAATGACTGAAGCTTTCTTT. This sequence encodes CSVVNPGQGMTEAFF.

This clonotype was seen ten or more times. The V call is TRBV28, the J call TRBJ2-5, with TRBD2 matching 7 bases. CDR1 and CDR2 (germline): MDHEN, SYDVKM. This CDR3 has 14 amino acids. Trimming cost V 4 bases and J 4 bases; bases outside gene matches: 6. CDR3 DNA: TGTGCCAGCAGTTCGGCGGGGGTCGGAGAGACCCAGTACTTC. It specifies CASSSAGVGETQYF.

This clonotype was recorded a few times. This chain connects TRBV3-1 to TRBJ1-1; TRBD1 aligns across 10 bases. CDR3 length equals 19 residues. V lost 2 bases and J lost 5; bases outside the gene matches: 17. Germline values: CDR1 LGHDT, CDR2 YNNKEL (reference sequence). CDR3 sequence: CASSQTLYGTGVFGTEAFF. DNA of the CDR3: TGTGCCAGCAGCCAAACCTTATACGGGACAGGGGTTTTCGGGACTGAAGCTTTCTTT.

On this clonotype itself: The DNA is omitted, as the CDR3 cannot be located on it reliably, and the CDR3 follows TCRdb's listing. This sequence joins TRBV4-3 and TRBJ1-3. Germline CDR1 and CDR2: LGHNA and YSLEER. Including both end residues, the CDR3 is 23 amino acids long. CDR3 sequence reads: CASSQGHSYEQYFGPSSGNTIYF.

This clonotype was seen more than once but under ten times. The gene calls are TRBV2 and TRBJ2-3; D ambiguous. Germline values: CDR1 SNHLY, CDR2 FYNNEI. The CDR3 length is 13 residues. Trimming removed 7 bases at V and 2 bases at J, with 10 bases between. Written as DNA, the CDR3 is TGTGCCAGCAATGGGTTTTTCACAGATACGCAGTATTTT. Residues: CASNGFFTDTQYF. The full variable domain, in which reference TRBV2 and TRBJ2-3 provide the parts outside the CDR3, is EPEVTQTPSHQVTQMGQEVILRCVPISNHLYFYWYRQILGQKVEFLVSFYNNEISEKSEIFDDQFSVERPDGSNFTLKIRSTKLEDSAMYFCASNGFFTDTQYFGPGTRLTVL.

This clonotype was seen repeatedly, ten times or more. The chain has TRBV7-2 and TRBJ1-5; D is unclear. This CDR3 is 15 amino acids long. Trimming left V 2 bases short and J 6 bases short, with 14 bases between. CDR1 SGHTA and CDR2 FQGNSA come from the germline V gene. The CDR3 region has the DNA TGTGCCAGCAGCTTATCCGTAACCCGCTCTCAGCCCCAGCATTTT. This encodes CASSLSVTRSQPQHF.

This chain connects TRBV9 to TRBJ2-1; 9 bases agree with TRBD2. J was trimmed by 0 bases and V by 4 bases; bases with no gene match: 5. CDR1 and CDR2 (germline): SGDLS, YYNGEE. CDR3 length: 16 residues. In nucleotides, the CDR3 is TGTGCCAGCAGCCTACTAGCGGGCGACTCCTACAATGAGCAGTTCTTC. Amino acid sequence: CASSLLAGDSYNEQFF.

The CDR3 sequence is CASSLPTWDRGYEQYF. In DNA form, the CDR3 reads TGTGCCAGCAGTTTACCCACTTGGGACAGGGGCTACGAGCAGTACTTC. V gene TRBV28 combines with J gene TRBJ2-7; 10 nucleotides match TRBD1. The CDR3 has 16 amino acids. V trimming: 2 bases; J trimming: 3 bases; junction bases outside the gene matches: 7. Germline assignment: CDR1 MDHEN and CDR2 SYDVKM.

J is TRBJ2-3 and V is TRBV11-2, with D hard to call. CDR3 size: 15 residues. V was clipped by 5 bases and J by 0 bases, with 12 bases between them. Germline V gene data show CDR1 as SGHAT and CDR2 as FQNNGV. CDR3 sequence (DNA): TGTGCCAGCAGCCTCTGGGCCCCTAGCACAGATACGCAGTATTTT. This sequence encodes CASSLWAPSTDTQYF.

This clonotype came up a few times. This rearrangement joins TRBV25-1 to TRBJ2-5, with 9 bases matching TRBD2. The germline CDR1 and CDR2 sequences are MGHDK and SYGVNS. The ends lost 2 bases at V and 0 bases at J; junction bases unmatched: 1. This CDR3 is 15 amino acids long. The CDR3 sequence: CASSELAGNQETQYF. The CDR3 DNA is TGTGCCAGCAGTGAACTAGCGGGGAACCAAGAGACCCAGTACTTC.

This clonotype has at least ten counts. The chain links TRBV7-9 to TRBJ2-1, with 7 bases matching TRBD2. The CDR3 contains 16 residues. The germline V gene encodes CDR1 SEHNR and CDR2 FQNEAQ (reference sequence). The J segment lost 11 bases and the V segment lost 0 bases, leaving 13 bases of the junction unmatched. CDR3 amino acids: CASSLAPAGVNVKQFF. The CDR3 coding sequence is TGTGCCAGCAGCTTAGCCCCCGCGGGAGTGAACGTTAAGCAGTTCTTC.

The V gene is TRBV4-3, the J gene TRBJ2-7; no firm D call. V shed 4 bases and J shed 2 bases, with 9 bases lying between them. Germline V lookup: CDR1 LGHNA, CDR2 YSLEER. CDR3 length equals 13 residues. For the CDR3, the DNA is TGCGCCAGCAGCCCGCGCCCAGCCTACGAGCAGTACTTC. It translates to CASSPRPAYEQYF.

A word on this clonotype: This likely came from a read error, as a far larger clone is one base away. V usage is TRBV3-1 and J usage is TRBJ2-1; TRBD2 agrees at 8 bases. The germline CDR1 and CDR2 sequences are LGHDT and YNNKEL (reference sequence). V shed 6 bases and J 5 bases; nucleotides not matched to a gene: 6. The CDR3 has 14 amino acids. CDR3 protein: CASSSGGVHNEQFF. In nucleotides, the CDR3 is TGTGCCAGCAGTTCCGGGGGGGTGCACAATGAGCAGTTCTTC.

In the case of this clonotype: A far bigger clonotype differs at one base, so this is likely a read error. The rearrangement links TRBV2 to TRBJ2-5, with 11 bases lining up with TRBD2. With V trimmed by 6 bases and J by 11 bases, 14 bases remained unmatched. The CDR3 has 15 amino acids. CDR1 SNHLY and CDR2 FYNNEI come from the germline V gene. In DNA form, the CDR3 reads TGTGCCAGCAGGTTGACTAGCGGGACGATGGTTGAGCAGTACTTC. Its protein product is CASRLTSGTMVEQYF.

This clonotype has at least ten counts. The J gene is TRBJ2-5, the V gene TRBV20-1, with 9 bases matching TRBD2. The CDR3 spans 16 residues. Trimming took 3 bases from V and 4 from J; bases not matched to a gene: 12. CDR1 is DFQATT, CDR2 SNEGSKA, per germline (reference sequence). The CDR3 reads CSARPPRTSVGETQYF. CDR3 sequence (DNA): TGCAGTGCTAGGCCGCCGAGGACTAGCGTTGGAGAGACCCAGTACTTC.